These T cell receptor beta chains were read from a single sample in a study of T cell repertoires in cytomegalovirus infection. Each CDR3 protein gets one entry after TCRdb re-called the reads with MiXCR. The sample has about half a million distinct CDR3 sequences; around 30% are singletons. For these receptors, no antigen is known. Sequences were derived from cultured PBMCs, sampled from culture after CMV antigen stimulation. The receptors come from a human donor in good health (CMV status not recorded). Some clones in this sample may be carry-over from other donors' samples. CDR3s include the opening cysteine and the closing phenylalanine or tryptophan. A D gene is named only where the DNA matches it firmly. Size is omitted from some rows. Given values are once, few, many or a class for expanded clones.

j_gene,d_gene,v_gene,abundance,CDR3aa,CDR3nt
TRBJ2-7,-,TRBV3-1,few,CASRDHSYPYEQYF,TGTGCCAGCAGGGACCATTCATATCCCTACGAGCAGTACTTC
TRBJ1-5,-,TRBV11-2,many,CASSLDSGYQPQHF,TGTGCCAGCAGCTTAGATTCTGGGTATCAGCCCCAGCATTTT
TRBJ1-2,-,TRBV28,few,CASSSFKGSRGHRRGYTF,TGTGCCAGCAGTTCCTTCAAAGGGAGCAGGGGACATCGGAGGGGCTACACCTTC
TRBJ1-1,TRBD1,TRBV7-6,many,CASSHGQGMNTEAFF,TGTGCCAGCAGCCATGGACAGGGGATGAACACTGAAGCTTTCTTT
TRBJ1-1,TRBD1,TRBV12-3/TRBV12-4,-,CASSLSDREDTEAFF,TGTGCCAGCAGTCTATCCGACAGGGAGGACACTGAAGCTTTCTTT
TRBJ2-2,-,TRBV7-2,many,CASSLGRVRTGELFF,TGTGCCAGCAGCTTAGGCAGGGTTCGGACCGGGGAGCTGTTTTTT
TRBJ2-5,TRBD1,TRBV7-2,many,CASSLRQGGETQYF,TGTGCCAGCAGCTTGCGACAGGGCGGTGAGACCCAGTACTTC
TRBJ2-3,-,TRBV2,-,CASSEGRGSTDTQYF,TGTGCCAGCAGTGAAGGGAGGGGTAGCACAGATACGCAGTATTTT
TRBJ2-5,TRBD2,TRBV6-2/TRBV6-3,-,CASSYGPAGGQETQYF,TGTGCCAGCAGTTACGGCCCAGCGGGAGGCCAAGAGACCCAGTACTTC
TRBJ2-5,TRBD1,TRBV6-5,-,CATEGAGETQYF,TGTGCCACCGAGGGGGCAGGGGAGACCCAGTACTTC
TRBJ2-5,-,TRBV14,-,CASSQNLQETQYF,TGTGCCAGCAGCCAAAACCTCCAAGAGACCCAGTACTTC
TRBJ1-1,-,TRBV7-6,-,CASSDYRRNTEAFF,TGTGCCAGCAGCGACTACAGACGGAACACTGAAGCTTTCTTT
TRBJ2-7,-,TRBV7-2,few,CASSSRVTHEQYF,TGTGCCAGCAGCTCCCGGGTGACCCACGAGCAGTACTTC
TRBJ2-1,TRBD2,TRBV20-1,-,CSARDSGGAYNEQFF,TGCAGTGCTAGAGATTCGGGGGGGGCCTACAATGAGCAGTTCTTC
TRBJ2-2,-,TRBV9,-,CASSVAPSNTGELFF,TGTGCCAGCAGCGTAGCTCCGTCGAACACCGGGGAGCTGTTTTTT
TRBJ1-4,-,TRBV25-1,few,CASSEGQPNEKLFF,TGTGCCAGCAGTGAAGGACAGCCTAATGAAAAACTGTTTTTT
TRBJ2-3,TRBD2,TRBV12-3/TRBV12-4,-,CASSWAVRAGGTDTQYF,TGTGCCAGCAGTTGGGCAGTGAGAGCGGGAGGAACAGATACGCAGTATTTT
TRBJ1-1,-,TRBV29-1,-,CSVGITTEAFF,TGCAGCGTTGGCATTACCACTGAAGCTTTCTTT
TRBJ2-1,TRBD1,TRBV20-1,-,CSALQDRAGHEQFF,TGCAGTGCGCTACAGGACAGGGCTGGCCATGAGCAGTTCTTC
TRBJ1-1,-,TRBV7-8,many,CASSLQTGNTEAFF,TGTGCCAGCAGCTTGCAAACGGGGAACACTGAAGCTTTCTTT
TRBJ1-1,TRBD1,TRBV6-5,few,CASSTDELSGGPNTEAFF,TGTGCCAGCAGTACGGATGAGTTGTCAGGGGGACCCAACACTGAAGCTTTCTTT
TRBJ2-1,TRBD2,TRBV15,-,CATSRIWTSGRAYNEQFF,TGTGCCACCAGCAGGATCTGGACTAGCGGGAGGGCCTACAATGAGCAGTTCTTC
TRBJ2-7,TRBD2,TRBV12-3/TRBV12-4,many,CASSTLAGGTEQYF,TGTGCCAGCAGTACACTAGCGGGAGGAACCGAGCAGTACTTC
TRBJ2-5,TRBD2,TRBV7-2,-,CASSPPPAGETQYF,TGTGCCAGCAGCCCGCCCCCAGCGGGGGAGACCCAGTACTTC
TRBJ1-4,TRBD1,TRBV29-1,few,CSVGRGLGEKLFF,TGCAGCGTGGGCAGGGGGCTCGGGGAAAAACTGTTTTTT
TRBJ2-5,TRBD2,TRBV7-2,-,CASSVGLAGVGETQYF,TGTGCCAGCAGCGTGGGACTAGCGGGAGTAGGGGAGACCCAGTACTTC
TRBJ2-3,-,TRBV7-9,-,CASSPEFDTQYF,TGTGCCAGCAGCCCCGAATTTGATACGCAGTATTTT
TRBJ2-4,-,TRBV2,-,CASSVGLGGVWNIQYF,TGTGCCAGCAGCGTGGGGTTAGGAGGGGTTTGGAACATTCAGTACTTC
TRBJ2-2,-,TRBV4-3,few,CASSQEAGFTSTGELFF,TGCGCCAGCAGCCAAGAGGCGGGTTTTACGTCCACCGGGGAGCTGTTTTTT
TRBJ2-1,-,TRBV6-4,-,CASSDSTSSYNEQFF,TGTGCCAGCAGTGACTCGACTAGCTCCTACAATGAGCAGTTCTTC
TRBJ2-1,-,TRBV7-8,many,CASSLARPHHNEQFF,TGTGCCAGCAGCTTAGCGCGGCCCCACCACAATGAGCAGTTCTTC
TRBJ2-2,-,TRBV20-1,-,CSASALEGTNTGELFF,TGCAGTGCTTCCGCGCTAGAAGGGACCAACACCGGGGAGCTGTTTTTT
TRBJ2-1,TRBD2,TRBV7-2,-,CASSEAGVRLNEQFF,TGTGCCAGCAGCGAGGCGGGAGTTCGCCTCAATGAGCAGTTCTTC